These T cell receptor beta chains were read from a single sample in a study of regulatory T cells in long-lasting Graves disease. TCRdb called the multiplex PCR reads again in MiXCR, with one record for every CDR3 protein. The sample lists approximately 560,000 distinct CDR3 sequences; approximately 16% were seen once. These sequences were also reported in another study, on T cells in Graves' hyperthyroidism and ophthalmopathy.

This specimen was peripheral blood mononuclear cells (PBMCs), taken at new diagnosis, from a patient treated with antithyroid drugs. These receptors came from a man between 18 and 29 years old with Graves disease. The CDR3 runs from the conserved cysteine through the conserved F or W. The D gene is left open where the match is weak. Not every row has a clone size; where given, it reads once, few, many or a size class.

TRBJ2-1,TRBV28,TRBD2,15,many,CASSRGLAVYNEQFF,TGTGCCAGCAGTCGGGGACTAGCGGTCTACAATGAGCAGTTCTTC
TRBJ2-7,TRBV5-8,TRBD1,13,once,CASSSLDRGRQYF,TGTGCCAGCAGCTCCCTGGACAGGGGGCGGCAGTACTTC
TRBJ2-7,TRBV29-1,TRBD1,16,few,CSVPPATGLFTYEQYF,TGCAGCGTCCCCCCCGCGACAGGGCTTTTCACCTACGAGCAGTACTTC
TRBJ1-1,TRBV29-1,-,11,many,CSVVGDTEAFF,TGCAGCGTTGTTGGGGACACTGAAGCTTTCTTT
TRBJ2-1,TRBV20-1,-,14,many,CSTRAPTEYNEQFF,TGCAGTACTAGAGCTCCAACGGAATACAATGAGCAGTTCTTC
TRBJ2-1,TRBV9,-,15,-,CASSSSGSSSREQFF,TGTGCCAGCAGCTCCAGCGGGTCATCCTCCCGTGAGCAGTTCTTC
TRBJ2-7,TRBV6-9,TRBD1,14,many,CASSYGTGRYEQYF,TGTGCCAGCAGTTACGGGACAGGGAGATACGAGCAGTACTTC
TRBJ2-1,TRBV28,-,15,many,CASSYRTAPYNEQFF,TGTGCCAGCAGTTACCGGACCGCGCCCTACAATGAGCAGTTCTTC
TRBJ2-1,TRBV15,TRBD1,15,many,CATSSQGAGYNEQFF,TGTGCCACCAGCAGTCAGGGGGCGGGATACAATGAGCAGTTCTTC
TRBJ2-7,TRBV6-1,-,13,many,CASSEGTVYEQYF,TGTGCCAGCAGTGAAGGGACAGTCTACGAGCAGTACTTC
TRBJ2-5,TRBV28,-,12,many,CASRAGRETQYF,TGTGCCAGCAGGGCAGGGAGGGAGACCCAGTACTTC
TRBJ1-2,TRBV11-2,TRBD1,15,once,CASSSPGQANYGYTF,TGTGCCAGCAGCTCACCGGGACAGGCTAACTATGGCTACACCTTC
TRBJ1-1,TRBV6-1,-,13,many,CASRKQGGTEAFF,TGTGCCAGCAGGAAGCAGGGAGGGACTGAAGCTTTCTTT
TRBJ1-3,TRBV6-1,-,13,-,CASTSVAGNTIYF,TGTGCCAGCACCTCCGTAGCTGGAAACACCATATATTTT
TRBJ1-1,TRBV5-1,-,15,many,CASSSDGGVDTEAFF,TGCGCCAGCAGCTCAGACGGAGGGGTTGACACTGAAGCTTTCTTT
TRBJ1-2,TRBV7-9,-,15,-,CASSLPATGNYGYTF,TGTGCCAGCAGCTTACCTGCGACCGGCAACTATGGCTACACCTTC
TRBJ1-2,TRBV6-1,-,14,many,CASTPNVVLYGYTF,TGTGCCAGCACCCCGAATGTGGTTCTTTATGGCTACACCTTC
TRBJ2-7,TRBV5-1,TRBD1,15,-,CASSLTTGTVYEQYF,TGCGCCAGCAGCTTAACCACCGGGACAGTCTACGAGCAGTACTTC
TRBJ1-2,TRBV6-1,TRBD1,13,many,CASSPGQGPGYTF,TGTGCCAGCAGTCCAGGACAGGGTCCTGGCTACACCTTC
TRBJ2-1,TRBV5-1,TRBD1,15,few,CASSPGQGTHNEQFF,TGCGCCAGCAGCCCGGGACAGGGGACCCACAATGAGCAGTTCTTC
TRBJ1-6,TRBV5-1,TRBD1,15,-,CASSYRGTYNSPLHF,TGCGCCAGCAGCTACAGGGGGACCTATAATTCACCCCTCCACTTT
TRBJ1-4,TRBV30,-,13,many,CAWDQGRNEKLFF,TGTGCCTGGGATCAGGGAAGAAATGAAAAACTGTTTTTT
TRBJ2-5,TRBV20-1,-,13,-,CSAVGRGLETQYF,TGCAGTGCTGTCGGTAGGGGCTTGGAGACCCAGTACTTC
TRBJ1-4,TRBV9,-,15,-,CASSSGRGFNEKLFF,TGTGCCAGCAGCTCCGGACGGGGCTTTAATGAAAAACTGTTTTTT
TRBJ2-1,TRBV5-1,TRBD2,17,-,CASSLAGSGSSYNEQFF,TGCGCCAGCAGCTTGGCCGGTAGCGGGAGCTCCTACAATGAGCAGTTCTTC
TRBJ1-1,TRBV30,TRBD1,14,-,CASKLQGEFAEAFF,TGTGCCTCCAAATTACAGGGGGAATTCGCTGAAGCTTTCTTT
TRBJ1-6,TRBV2,TRBD1,14,many,CASIEDRNNSPLHF,TGTGCCAGCATCGAGGACAGGAATAATTCACCCCTCCACTTT
TRBJ1-3,TRBV19,-,15,-,CASSIQKDSGNTIYF,TGTGCCAGTAGTATTCAGAAAGATTCTGGAAACACCATATATTTT
TRBJ1-3,TRBV6-1,-,15,-,CASYAAALRGNTIYF,TGTGCCAGCTACGCCGCGGCCCTTCGAGGGAACACCATATATTTT
TRBJ1-4,TRBV3-1,-,15,many,CASSAEAGLAEKLFF,TGTGCCAGCAGCGCGGAGGCAGGGTTGGCTGAAAAACTGTTTTTT
TRBJ2-7,TRBV3-1,-,15,many,CASSQGPGLRYEQYF,TGTGCCAGCAGCCAAGGACCGGGACTCCGATACGAGCAGTACTTC
TRBJ2-5,TRBV18,-,14,many,CASSPGRAQETQYF,TGTGCCAGCTCCCCTGGACGAGCCCAAGAGACCCAGTACTTC
TRBJ2-3,TRBV5-1,TRBD2,14,-,CASATAGEADTQYF,TGCGCCAGCGCGACAGCGGGAGAGGCAGATACGCAGTATTTT
TRBJ1-2,TRBV6-2/TRBV6-3,TRBD1,12,many,CASTLTGEGYTF,TGTGCCAGCACCCTGACAGGGGAGGGCTACACCTTC
TRBJ1-5,TRBV7-9,-,16,many,CASSLGALHSNQPQHF,TGTGCCAGCAGCTTAGGAGCGCTACATAGCAATCAGCCCCAGCATTTT
TRBJ1-4,TRBV12-3/TRBV12-4,-,13,many,CASSFWSNEKLFF,TGTGCCAGCAGTTTCTGGTCTAATGAAAAACTGTTTTTT
TRBJ2-3,TRBV11-2,-,15,few,CASSFRRRSTDTQYF,TGTGCCAGCAGCTTTAGGAGACGGAGCACAGATACGCAGTATTTT
TRBJ2-7,TRBV9,TRBD1,15,few,CASSGGTGLAHEQYF,TGTGCCAGCAGCGGCGGGACAGGGCTAGCGCACGAGCAGTACTTC
TRBJ2-1,TRBV11-2,-,15,many,CASSLGTEIYNEQFF,TGTGCCAGCAGCTTAGGGACAGAGATATACAATGAGCAGTTCTTC
TRBJ1-1,TRBV27,-,15,many,CASSYDRRPYAEAFF,TGTGCCAGCAGTTACGACCGAAGACCCTACGCTGAAGCTTTCTTT
TRBJ2-3,TRBV20-1,-,16,many,CSASGGLADYTDTQYF,TGCAGTGCTAGCGGTGGTCTGGCGGACTACACAGATACGCAGTATTTT
TRBJ2-1,TRBV2,TRBD2,22,-,CASSAGTSGSIPRGSSYNEQFF,TGTGCCAGCAGTGCCGGGACTAGCGGGAGTATCCCGAGGGGTAGCTCCTACAATGAGCAGTTCTTC
TRBJ1-4,TRBV20-1,-,14,few,CSASPSATGGKLFF,TGCAGTGCTAGTCCCTCCGCGACGGGAGGAAAACTGTTTTTT
TRBJ1-1,TRBV4-1,-,13,-,CASSQSGDTEAFF,TGCGCCAGCAGCCAATCCGGGGACACTGAAGCTTTCTTT
TRBJ2-1,TRBV27,-,13,many,CASSLSVYNEQFF,TGTGCCAGCAGTTTATCAGTTTACAATGAGCAGTTCTTC
TRBJ2-7,TRBV5-1,-,15,many,CASSLAGGEAYEQYF,TGCGCCAGCAGCTTGGCGGGCGGGGAGGCCTACGAGCAGTACTTC
TRBJ2-2,TRBV5-1,-,14,many,CASSLNSDTGELFF,TGCGCCAGCAGCTTGAACTCGGACACCGGGGAGCTGTTTTTT
TRBJ2-1,TRBV27,TRBD2,16,-,CASRGSGGGPGNEQFF,TGTGCCAGCAGGGGGTCCGGGGGAGGGCCCGGCAATGAGCAGTTCTTC
TRBJ2-1,TRBV4-1,-,12,-,CASSQEASEQFF,TGCGCCAGCAGCCAAGAAGCGAGTGAGCAGTTCTTC